This entry concerns a single T cell receptor beta chain. Its antigen is as yet unknown. A single record per CDR3 protein comes from TCRdb applying MiXCR to the RT-PCR reads. Of more than 500,000 distinct CDR3 sequences in the sample, 10% to 12% were seen once. The sample belongs to a study of response to subunit inactivated influenza vaccine. This CDR3 is built from 18 residues. From germline, CDR1 is SGHAT and CDR2 FQNNGV. V lost 4 bases and J 5 bases, leaving 24 bases between the germline ends. Study-wide findings and caveats: The authors put forward the suggestion that each seasonal influenza vaccination may bring in only a limited number of new T cells.

These data also formed part of another study, on T cells expressing NK-cell markers. From that study: It was by 5'RACE template switching with UMIs that TCR beta cDNA was made. It was from sorted CD3+CD56+NKG2C+, CD3+CD56+NKG2C- and CD3+CD56-NKG2C+ T cells that TCR beta repertoires came. The eight sequenced donors comprised seven who were HCMV-seropositive and one who was seronegative. Among several donors, these clonotypes also ranked first in the CD3+CD56-NKG2C+ fraction.

This clonotype was obtained from a man in his fifties or sixties who received an inactivated influenza vaccine. V gene TRBV11-2 combines with J gene TRBJ2-1; D may match TRBD1 or TRBD2 (6 bases each). The sequencing here drew on PBMCs from blood, taken on the day of vaccination. The CDR3 loop is CASSSMTGLTHSNNEQFF. CDR3 coding DNA: TGTGCCAGCAGCTCAATGACAGGACTAACCCACTCGAACAATGAGCAGTTCTTC.